One and the same sample provided the 22 T cell receptor beta chains below, sequenced in a study of Graves' ophthalmopathy and Graves' hyperthyroidism. Amplification targeted the TCR beta CDR3 regions, with RNA transcripts as the source material. In the first round, RT-PCR was carried out with HTBI primers, and a multiplex PCR formed the second round. TCRdb re-called the multiplex PCR reads through MiXCR, storing one row per CDR3 protein. In the table there are 580,000 or so distinct CDR3 sequences, 35% to 45% of which are singletons. The sequenced material came from peripheral blood or thyroid tissue (not recorded which). The source of these receptors is an adult man with Graves' hyperthyroidism.

This clonotype was observed a handful of times. This chain connects TRBV12-3 or TRBV12-4 to TRBJ2-7; D is possibly TRBD2 (5 bases). V lost 5 bases to trimming and J lost 0 bases, with 14 bases between them. This CDR3 has 15 residues. CDR3 DNA: TGTGCCAGCAGTGCGGACTCAAGCTTCTCCTACGAGCAGTACTTC. Translating gives CASSADSSFSYEQYF.

This clonotype was seen at least ten times. The chain joins TRBV24-1 to TRBJ2-5; the D gene could be TRBD1 or TRBD2 (5 bases each). The CDR3 is 12 residues long. Per the germline V gene, CDR1 is KGHDR and CDR2 is SFDVKD. V was pared by 2 bases and J by 5 bases, with 5 bases between. The CDR3 here is CATSDWGETQYF. The CDR3 DNA follows: TGTGCCACCAGTGATTGGGGGGAGACCCAGTACTTC.

The rearrangement links TRBV13 to TRBJ2-3; 7 nucleotides line up with TRBD1. Germline V gene sequence: CDR1 PRHDT, CDR2 FYEKMQ (reference sequence). This CDR3 region has 15 residues. V lost 5 bases, J lost 1 base, and 6 bases stayed unmatched. The CDR3 is CASSRGTDRTDTQYF. The CDR3 nucleotides are TGTGCCAGCAGCCGTGGGACAGACCGCACAGATACGCAGTATTTT. The full variable domain, in which reference TRBV13 and TRBJ2-3 provide the parts outside the CDR3, is AAGVIQSPRHLIKEKRETATLKCYPIPRHDTVYWYQQGPGQDPQFLISFYEKMQSDKGSIPDRFSAQQFSDYHSELNMSSLELGDSALYFCASSRGTDRTDTQYFGPGTRLTVL.

To note about this clonotype: The CDR3 end shows no conserved phenylalanine or tryptophan, and so a read error is likely. The limits of the CDR3 on the DNA are not certain, so only TCRdb's listed CDR3 is given. This rearrangement joins TRBV7-9 to TRBJ1-6; the D call in the table, TRBD1, was not verified against the DNA. The CDR3 length is 10 residues, termini included. Germline V gene sequence: CDR1 SEHNR, CDR2 FQNEAQ (reference sequence). The CDR3 loop is CASSLPQGVE.

V and J are TRBV7-9 and TRBJ2-7, with D possibly matching TRBD2 (6 bases). CDR1 is SEHNR and CDR2 is FQNEAQ in the germline V gene (reference sequence). The CDR3 extends over 12 amino acids. The V gene lost 5 bases and the J gene lost 5 bases, with 10 bases spanning the gap. For the CDR3, the DNA is TGTGCCAGCAGCGGGACTGCCAACGAGCAGTACTTC. Protein product: CASSGTANEQYF.

The chain couples TRBV12-3 or TRBV12-4 to TRBJ1-5; 8 bases align to TRBD1. The V gene end was trimmed by 6 bases and the J gene end by 0 bases; junction bases not matched to a gene: 10. CDR3 length: 17 amino acids. Here the CDR3 reads CASSRTGIIHSNQPQHF. CDR3 DNA sequence: TGTGCCAGCAGCAGGACAGGGATAATTCATAGCAATCAGCCCCAGCATTTT.

This clonotype was recorded many times. The V and J genes are TRBV5-1 and TRBJ2-7, with 9 bases lining up with TRBD1. The germline gives CDR1 SGHRS, CDR2 YFSETQ. This CDR3 comprises 15 residues. J lost 7 bases, V lost 3 bases, and 11 bases had no gene match. CDR3 DNA: TGCGCCAGCAGCTGGAGCACGGGACAGGGACGGGAGCAGTACTTC. Protein: CASSWSTGQGREQYF.

About this clonotype: The junction departs from the called germline gene at one end, perhaps through a read error. The chain recombines TRBV11-2 with TRBJ1-1; D is undetermined. CDR1 and CDR2 from the germline V gene are SGHAT and FQNNGV. CDR3 length equals 12 residues. CDR3 sequence reads: CASSRGWIEAYF. As DNA, the CDR3 is TGTGCCAGCAGCCGAGGCTGGATTGAAGCTTACTTT.

In the case of this clonotype: Its ends do not fully match the called genes, so a read error is possible. The rearrangement links TRBV7-8 to TRBJ1-3, with TRBD1 matching 12 bases. The CDR3 runs to 15 residues. Germline CDR1 is SGHVS and CDR2 is FQNEAQ. CDR3 protein: CASSHRDRGHNTTYF. The CDR3 DNA reads as TGTGCCAGCAGCCACCGGGACAGGGGGCACAACACCACATATTTT. The variable domain in full, with the rest retrieved from reference TRBV7-8 and TRBJ1-3, is GAGVSQSPRYKVAKRGQDVALRCDPISGHVSLFWYQQALGQGPEFLTYFQNEAQLDKSGLPSDRFFAERPEGSVSTLKIQRTQQEDSAVYLCASSHRDRGHNTTYFGEGSWLTVV.

The gene calls are TRBV20-1 and TRBJ2-2; 8 nucleotides line up with TRBD2. The CDR3 spans 15 residues. With V trimmed by 5 bases and J by 6 bases, 11 bases remained unmatched. Germline CDR1 DFQATT, CDR2 SNEGSKA (reference sequence). The CDR3 sequence is CSAGALGRASGELFF. CDR3 coding DNA: TGCAGTGCTGGAGCGCTCGGGAGGGCCTCCGGGGAGCTGTTTTTT.

V gene TRBV4-1 combines with J gene TRBJ1-1; no firm D call. V was trimmed by 1 base and J by 0 bases, leaving 9 bases between them. Per germline, CDR1 MGHRA and CDR2 YSYEKL. CDR3 size: 15 residues. The CDR3 sequence is CASSQAPSVNTEAFF. CDR3 in DNA: TGCGCCAGCAGCCAAGCCCCCAGCGTGAACACTGAAGCTTTCTTT.

The rearrangement links TRBV2 to TRBJ1-6; the D gene is possibly TRBD1 (5 bases). The CDR3 is 15 residues long. CDR1 SNHLY and CDR2 FYNNEI come from the germline V gene. V dropped 1 base and J dropped 8 bases, with 12 bases sitting between them. Here the CDR3 DNA reads TGTGCCAGCAGTGAAGACAGGAGGAATGATTCACCCCTCCACTTT. Encoded protein: CASSEDRRNDSPLHF.

The chain carries TRBV10-3 and TRBJ2-5, with TRBD2 as a possible D gene (5 bases). The germline gives CDR1 ENHRY, CDR2 SYGVKD. This CDR3 is 13 amino acids long. The germline V and J ends were trimmed by 4 bases and 7 bases, with 13 bases remaining between them. The CDR3 DNA sequence: TGTGCCATCAGTGGTTGGGGAGAGGGGACCCAGTACTTC. It codes for CAISGWGEGTQYF.

The V call is TRBV25-1, the J call TRBJ1-2; a weak D match, TRBD1 (5 bases). The V end was cut by 7 bases, the J end by 8 bases, with 20 bases between. There are 14 residues in the CDR3. Germline V CDR1 and CDR2: MGHDK, SYGVNS. The CDR3 loop is CASKGAEGNGGYTF. CDR3 coding DNA: TGTGCCAGCAAAGGGGCAGAAGGGAACGGAGGCTACACCTTC.

This clonotype was seen many times. The V and J genes are TRBV5-8 and TRBJ2-7; D gene ambiguous. Germline V gene sequence: CDR1 SGHTS, CDR2 YDEGEE. Trimming took 0 bases from V and 0 from J, leaving 13 bases between them. CDR3 size: 16 residues. The CDR3 nucleotides read TGTGCCAGCAGCTTGGGGGCAGGCTTAAACTCCTACGAGCAGTACTTC. Amino acids: CASSLGAGLNSYEQYF.

This clonotype has ten or more counts. This chain joins TRBV10-2 and TRBJ1-1, with D unclear. CDR3 size: 13 residues. Per the germline V gene, CDR1 is WSHSY and CDR2 is SAAADI. V lost 6 bases, J lost 3 bases, and 11 bases lay in between. CDR3 amino acids: CASSRAWHTEAFF. CDR3 coding DNA: TGCGCCAGCAGCCGGGCTTGGCACACTGAAGCTTTCTTT.

The rearrangement links TRBV7-8 to TRBJ2-6, with 7 positions matching TRBD1. Per germline, CDR1 SGHVS and CDR2 FQNEAQ. CDR3 length equals 16 residues. V dropped 3 bases and J dropped 4; count of bases not matched to a gene: 6. The CDR3 DNA is TGTGCCAGCAGCTTTCGGACAGGCGAGGGGGCCAACGTCCTGACTTTC. Protein product: CASSFRTGEGANVLTF.

At least ten counts were recorded for this clonotype. V and J are TRBV6-6 and TRBJ1-1, with D unresolved. CDR3 length equals 14 residues. Per germline, CDR1 MNHNY and CDR2 SVGAGI (reference sequence). The ends were cut back, 0 bases at V and 6 bases at J, with 11 bases in the middle. The CDR3, as DNA: TGTGCCAGCAGTTACTCGACATTGGGCCCTGAAGCTTTCTTT. The encoded protein is CASSYSTLGPEAFF.

The chain uses TRBV13 and TRBJ2-7, with 7 positions matching TRBD2. The J segment lost 5 bases and the V segment lost 8 bases, leaving 6 bases of the junction unmatched. Germline CDR1 reads PRHDT; CDR2 reads FYEKMQ (reference sequence). The CDR3 has 12 residues. CDR3 DNA: TGTGCCAGCGGGGGGAGGGGCAACGAGCAGTACTTC. It codes for CASGGRGNEQYF.

This clonotype showed up many times. In DNA form, the CDR3 reads TGTGCCATCAGTGAGGGAGGGGAAGGCTACACCTTC. Amino acids: CAISEGGEGYTF. The chain couples TRBV10-3 to TRBJ1-2; D is perhaps TRBD1 (5 bases). There are 12 residues in the CDR3. The V end was cut by 2 bases, the J end by 8 bases, with 9 bases between. From germline, CDR1 is ENHRY and CDR2 SYGVKD.

This clonotype was seen once. This may come from a read error, since a much larger clone is one base off. This CDR3 is missing its conserved last phenylalanine or tryptophan, likely due to a read error. The V gene is TRBV2, the J gene TRBJ1-2; 9 bases line up with TRBD1. V gave up 5 bases and J gave up 5 bases; unmatched junction bases: 6. The CDR3 covers 14 residues. Germline CDR1 is SNHLY and CDR2 is FYNNEI. DNA of the CDR3: TGTGCCAGCAGTCCCACAGGGGGCGAGTATGGCTACACCCTC. It encodes CASSPTGGEYGYTL.

The chain employs TRBV29-1 and TRBJ2-2; 8 bases map to TRBD2. Looked up from germline, CDR1 is SQVTM and CDR2 is ANQGSEA. With V trimmed by 6 bases and J by 7 bases, 4 bases remained unmatched. The CDR3 is 12 residues long. DNA of the CDR3: TGCAGCGTCAGCGGGACTAGCGGGGAGCTGTTTTTT. This encodes CSVSGTSGELFF.